This TCR beta chain was retrieved from a study of T cells after yellow fever vaccination. Germline values: CDR1 DFQATT, CDR2 SNEGSKA (reference sequence). This CDR3 region has 17 residues. V gave up 4 bases and J gave up 4 bases; unmatched junction bases: 16. TCRdb recomputed calls from the 5' RACE reads with MiXCR, one row per CDR3 protein. Found here are some 350,000 distinct CDR3 sequences, over 5% of them singletons; the top ten hold about 15%. This TCR came from a man aged 25 to 40 who received the YFV17D yellow fever vaccine. This material consisted of PBMCs, taken 5 days after the yellow fever booster vaccination. The chain links TRBV20-1 to TRBJ2-3; 8 positions agree with TRBD2. CDR3 region: CSATNPGGTLPPDTQYF. DNA for the CDR3: TGCAGTGCTACCAATCCGGGGGGGACCCTCCCCCCAGATACGCAGTATTTT.